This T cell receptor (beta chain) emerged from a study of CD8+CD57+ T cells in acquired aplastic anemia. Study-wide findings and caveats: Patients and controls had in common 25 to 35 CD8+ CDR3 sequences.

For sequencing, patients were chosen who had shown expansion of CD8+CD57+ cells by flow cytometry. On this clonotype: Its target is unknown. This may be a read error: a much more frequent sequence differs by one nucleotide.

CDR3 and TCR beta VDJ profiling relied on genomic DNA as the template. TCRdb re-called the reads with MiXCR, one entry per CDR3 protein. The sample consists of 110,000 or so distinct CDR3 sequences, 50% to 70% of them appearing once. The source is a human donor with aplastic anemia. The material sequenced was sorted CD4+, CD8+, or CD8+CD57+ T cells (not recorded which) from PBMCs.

The CDR3 loop is CASNGKGWDEQYF. DNA for the CDR3: TGTGCCAGCAACGGAAAGGGGTGGGACGAGCAGTACTTC. The J gene is TRBJ2-7, the V gene TRBV7-3; D possibly corresponds to TRBD1 (5 bases). Trimming removed 7 bases at V and 5 bases at J, with 15 bases between. The CDR3 spans 13 residues. Germline values: CDR1 SGHTA, CDR2 FQGTGA.